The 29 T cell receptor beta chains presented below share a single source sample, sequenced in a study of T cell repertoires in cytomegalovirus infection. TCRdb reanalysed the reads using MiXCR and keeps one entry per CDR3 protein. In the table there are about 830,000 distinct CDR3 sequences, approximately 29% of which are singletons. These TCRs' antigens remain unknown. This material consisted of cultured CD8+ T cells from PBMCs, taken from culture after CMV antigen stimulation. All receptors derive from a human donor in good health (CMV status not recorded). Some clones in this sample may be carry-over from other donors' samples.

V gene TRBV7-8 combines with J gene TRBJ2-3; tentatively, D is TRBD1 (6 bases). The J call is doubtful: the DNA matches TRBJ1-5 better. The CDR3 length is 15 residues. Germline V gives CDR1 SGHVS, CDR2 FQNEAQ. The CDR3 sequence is CASSFVQGGTDTQHF. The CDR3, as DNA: TGTGCCAGCAGCTTTGTACAGGGCGGCACAGATACGCAGCATTTT.

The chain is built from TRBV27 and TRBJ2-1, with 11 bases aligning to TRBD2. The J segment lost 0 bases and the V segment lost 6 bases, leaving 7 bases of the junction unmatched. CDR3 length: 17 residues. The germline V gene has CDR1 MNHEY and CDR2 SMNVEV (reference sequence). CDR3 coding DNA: TGTGCCAGCAGGGATCTAGCGGGGGGTCACTCCTACAATGAGCAGTTCTTC. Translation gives CASRDLAGGHSYNEQFF.

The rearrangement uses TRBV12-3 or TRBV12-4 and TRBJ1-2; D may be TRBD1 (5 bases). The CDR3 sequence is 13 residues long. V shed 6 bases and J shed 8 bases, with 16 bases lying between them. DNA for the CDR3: TGTGCCAGCAGCCTGGGACCGACTAGAGGCTACACCTTC. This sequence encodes CASSLGPTRGYTF.

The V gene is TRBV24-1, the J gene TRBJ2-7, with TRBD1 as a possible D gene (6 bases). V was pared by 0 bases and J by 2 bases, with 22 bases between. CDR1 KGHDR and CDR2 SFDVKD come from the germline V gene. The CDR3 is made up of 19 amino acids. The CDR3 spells CATSDLPWDITIPPYEQYV. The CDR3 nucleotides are TGTGCCACCAGTGATTTGCCTTGGGACATTACGATCCCCCCCTACGAGCAGTACGTC.

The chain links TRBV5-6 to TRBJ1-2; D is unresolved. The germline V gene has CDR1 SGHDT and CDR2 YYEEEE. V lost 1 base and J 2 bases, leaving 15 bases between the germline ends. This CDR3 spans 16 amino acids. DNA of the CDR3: TGTGCCAGCAGCTTGCCTGGACTGGTTCACAACTATGGCTACACCTTC. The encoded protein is CASSLPGLVHNYGYTF.

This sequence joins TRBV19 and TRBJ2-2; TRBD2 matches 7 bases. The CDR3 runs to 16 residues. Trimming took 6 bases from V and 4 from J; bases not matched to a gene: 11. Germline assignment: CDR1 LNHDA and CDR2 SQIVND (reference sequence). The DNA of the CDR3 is TGTGCCAGTAGATGGAAAGCTAGCGGTTTCACCGGGGAGCTGTTTTTT. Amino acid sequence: CASRWKASGFTGELFF.

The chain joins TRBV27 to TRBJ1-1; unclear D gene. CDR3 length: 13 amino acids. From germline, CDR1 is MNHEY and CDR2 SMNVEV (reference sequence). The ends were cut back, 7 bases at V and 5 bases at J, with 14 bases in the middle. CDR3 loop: CASKELPSTEAFF. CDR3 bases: TGTGCCAGCAAAGAGCTGCCTAGTACTGAAGCTTTCTTT.

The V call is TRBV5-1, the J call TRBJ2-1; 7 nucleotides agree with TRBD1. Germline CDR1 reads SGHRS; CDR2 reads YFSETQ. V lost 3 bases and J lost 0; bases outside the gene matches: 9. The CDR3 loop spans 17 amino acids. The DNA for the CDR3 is TGCGCCAGCAGCTCCCCCCTTGGGGACAGCTCCTACAATGAGCAGTTCTTC. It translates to CASSSPLGDSSYNEQFF.

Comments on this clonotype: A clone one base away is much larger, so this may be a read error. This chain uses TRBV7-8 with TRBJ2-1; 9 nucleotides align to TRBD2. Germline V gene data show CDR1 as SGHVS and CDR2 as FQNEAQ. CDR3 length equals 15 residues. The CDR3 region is CACSWASGANNEQFF. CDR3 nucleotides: TGTGCCTGCAGCTGGGCTAGCGGGGCTAACAATGAGCAGTTCTTC.

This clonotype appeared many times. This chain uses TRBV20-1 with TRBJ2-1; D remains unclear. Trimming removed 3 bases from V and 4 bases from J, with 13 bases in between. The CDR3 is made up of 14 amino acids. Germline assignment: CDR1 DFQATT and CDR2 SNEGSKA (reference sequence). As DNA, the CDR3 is TGCAGTGCTAGGCCCCGACGGTTTTACAATGAGCAGTTCTTC. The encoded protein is CSARPRRFYNEQFF.

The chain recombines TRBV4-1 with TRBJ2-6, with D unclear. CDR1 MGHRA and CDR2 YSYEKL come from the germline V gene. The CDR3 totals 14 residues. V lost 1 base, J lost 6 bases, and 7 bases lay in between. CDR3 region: CASSQGVSANVLTF. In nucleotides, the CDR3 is TGCGCCAGCAGCCAAGGGGTTTCGGCCAACGTCCTGACTTTC.

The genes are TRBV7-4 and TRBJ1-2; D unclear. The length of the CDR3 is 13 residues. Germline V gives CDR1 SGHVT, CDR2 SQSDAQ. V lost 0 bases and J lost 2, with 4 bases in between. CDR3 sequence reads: CASSLAENYGYTF. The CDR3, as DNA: TGTGCCAGCAGCTTAGCTGAGAACTATGGCTACACCTTC.

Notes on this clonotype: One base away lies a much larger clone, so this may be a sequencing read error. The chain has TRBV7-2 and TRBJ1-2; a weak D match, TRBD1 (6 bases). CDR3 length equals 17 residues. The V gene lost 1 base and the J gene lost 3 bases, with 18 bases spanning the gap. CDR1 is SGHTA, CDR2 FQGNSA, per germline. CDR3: CASSLEESGVNDYGYTF. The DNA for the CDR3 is TGTGCCAGCAGCTTAGAGGAGTCAGGGGTTAATGACTATGGCTACACCTTC.

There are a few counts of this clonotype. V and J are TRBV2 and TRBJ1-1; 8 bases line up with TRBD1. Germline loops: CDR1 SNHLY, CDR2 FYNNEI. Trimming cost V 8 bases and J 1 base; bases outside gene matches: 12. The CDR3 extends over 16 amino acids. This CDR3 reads CASDGGQGPWNTEAFF. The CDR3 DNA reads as TGTGCCAGCGACGGTGGACAGGGACCTTGGAACACTGAAGCTTTCTTT. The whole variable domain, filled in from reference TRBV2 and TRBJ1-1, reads EPEVTQTPSHQVTQMGQEVILRCVPISNHLYFYWYRQILGQKVEFLVSFYNNEISEKSEIFDDQFSVERPDGSNFTLKIRSTKLEDSAMYFCASDGGQGPWNTEAFFGQGTRLTVV.

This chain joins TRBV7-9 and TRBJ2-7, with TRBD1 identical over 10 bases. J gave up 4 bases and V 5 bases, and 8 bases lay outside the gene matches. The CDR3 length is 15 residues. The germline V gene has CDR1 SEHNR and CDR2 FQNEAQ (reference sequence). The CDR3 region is CASSGKTGGGYEQYV. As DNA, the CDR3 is TGTGCCAGCAGCGGGAAGACAGGGGGCGGGTACGAGCAGTACGTC.

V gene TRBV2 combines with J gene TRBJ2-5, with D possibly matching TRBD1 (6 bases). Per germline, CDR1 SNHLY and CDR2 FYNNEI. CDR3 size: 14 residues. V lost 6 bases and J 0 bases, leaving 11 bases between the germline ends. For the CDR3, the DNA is TGTGCCAGCAGGAACCAGGGGAACCAAGAGACCCAGTACTTC. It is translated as CASRNQGNQETQYF.

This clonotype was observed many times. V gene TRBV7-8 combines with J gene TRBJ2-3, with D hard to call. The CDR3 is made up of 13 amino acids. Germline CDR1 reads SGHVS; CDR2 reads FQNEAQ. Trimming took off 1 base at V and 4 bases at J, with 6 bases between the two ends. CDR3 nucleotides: TGTGCCAGCAGCTTAGACAGTGCAGATACGCAGTATTTT. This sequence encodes CASSLDSADTQYF.

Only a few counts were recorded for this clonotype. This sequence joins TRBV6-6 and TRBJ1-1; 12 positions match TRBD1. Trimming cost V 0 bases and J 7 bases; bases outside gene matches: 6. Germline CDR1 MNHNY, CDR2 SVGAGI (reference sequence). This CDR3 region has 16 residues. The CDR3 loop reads CASSYSVGQGAFEAFF. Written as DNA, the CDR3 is TGTGCCAGCAGTTACTCGGTGGGACAGGGGGCGTTTGAAGCTTTCTTT.

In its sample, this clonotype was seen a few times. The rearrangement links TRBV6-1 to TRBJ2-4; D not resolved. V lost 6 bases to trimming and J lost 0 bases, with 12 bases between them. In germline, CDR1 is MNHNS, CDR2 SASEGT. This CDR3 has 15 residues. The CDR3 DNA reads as TGTGCCAGCAGGCCTGGGCTCCAAGCCAAAAACATTCAGTACTTC. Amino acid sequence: CASRPGLQAKNIQYF.

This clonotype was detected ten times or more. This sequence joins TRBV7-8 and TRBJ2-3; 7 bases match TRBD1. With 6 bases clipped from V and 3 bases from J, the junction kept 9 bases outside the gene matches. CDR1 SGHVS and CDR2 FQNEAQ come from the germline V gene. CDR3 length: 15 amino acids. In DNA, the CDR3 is TGTGCCAGCAGTCGTCCGGGACAGCTAACAGATACGCAGTATTTT. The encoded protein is CASSRPGQLTDTQYF.

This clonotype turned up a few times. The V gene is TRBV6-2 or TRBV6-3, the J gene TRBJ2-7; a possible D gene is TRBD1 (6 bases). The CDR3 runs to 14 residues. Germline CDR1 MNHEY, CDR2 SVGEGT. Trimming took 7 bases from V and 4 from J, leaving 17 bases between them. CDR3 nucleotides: TGTGCCAGCACAAGCGGCCAGGGGCCTTACGAGCAGTACGTC. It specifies CASTSGQGPYEQYV.

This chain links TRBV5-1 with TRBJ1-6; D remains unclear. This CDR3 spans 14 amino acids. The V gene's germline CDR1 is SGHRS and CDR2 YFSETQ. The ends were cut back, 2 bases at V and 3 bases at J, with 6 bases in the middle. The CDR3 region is CASSFEFYNSPLHF. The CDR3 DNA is TGCGCCAGCAGCTTCGAATTCTATAATTCACCCCTCCACTTT.

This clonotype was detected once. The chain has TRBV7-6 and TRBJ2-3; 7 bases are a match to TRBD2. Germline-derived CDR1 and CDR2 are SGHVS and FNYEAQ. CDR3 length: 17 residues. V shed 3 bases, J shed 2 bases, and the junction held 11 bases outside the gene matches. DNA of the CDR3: TGTGCCAGCAGCTTGGTTCGATCTAGCGGATTCACAGATACGCAGTATTTT. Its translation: CASSLVRSSGFTDTQYF. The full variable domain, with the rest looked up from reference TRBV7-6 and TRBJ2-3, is GAGVSQSPRYKVTKRGQDVALRCDPISGHVSLYWYRQALGQGPEFLTYFNYEAQQDKSGLPNDRFSAERPEGSISTLTIQRTEQRDSAMYRCASSLVRSSGFTDTQYFGPGTRLTVL.

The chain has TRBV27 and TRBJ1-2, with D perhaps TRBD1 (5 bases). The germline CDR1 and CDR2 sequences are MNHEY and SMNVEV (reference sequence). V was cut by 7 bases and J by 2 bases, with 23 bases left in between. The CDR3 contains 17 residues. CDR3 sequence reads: CASIGRAPELINYGYTF. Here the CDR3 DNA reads TGTGCCAGCATAGGCAGGGCCCCCGAATTAATCAACTATGGCTACACCTTC.

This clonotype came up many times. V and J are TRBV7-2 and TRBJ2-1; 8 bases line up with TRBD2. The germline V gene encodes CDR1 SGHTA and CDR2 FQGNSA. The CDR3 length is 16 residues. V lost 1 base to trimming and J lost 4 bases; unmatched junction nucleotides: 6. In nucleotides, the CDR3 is TGTGCCAGCAGCTTAGAAGGCGGGGGGTTATACAATGAGCAGTTCTTC. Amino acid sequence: CASSLEGGGLYNEQFF.

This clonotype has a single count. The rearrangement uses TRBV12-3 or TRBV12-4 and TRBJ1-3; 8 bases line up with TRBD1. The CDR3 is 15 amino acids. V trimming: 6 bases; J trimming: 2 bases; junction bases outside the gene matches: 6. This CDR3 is CASRKPGQAGNTIYF. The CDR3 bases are TGTGCCAGCAGGAAACCGGGACAGGCTGGAAACACCATATATTTT.

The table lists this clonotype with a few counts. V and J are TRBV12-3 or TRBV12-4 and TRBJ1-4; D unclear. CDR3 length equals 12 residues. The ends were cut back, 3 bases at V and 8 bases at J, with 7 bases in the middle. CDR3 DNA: TGTGCCAGCAGTTTTTCCTGGGAAAAACTGTTTTTT. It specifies CASSFSWEKLFF.

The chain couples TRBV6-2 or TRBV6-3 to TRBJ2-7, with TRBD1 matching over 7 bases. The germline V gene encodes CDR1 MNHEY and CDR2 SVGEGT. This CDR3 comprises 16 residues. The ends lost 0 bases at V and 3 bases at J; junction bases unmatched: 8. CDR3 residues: CASSYSTQGPRYEQYV. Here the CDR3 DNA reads TGTGCCAGCAGTTACTCTACACAGGGGCCTCGCTACGAGCAGTACGTC.

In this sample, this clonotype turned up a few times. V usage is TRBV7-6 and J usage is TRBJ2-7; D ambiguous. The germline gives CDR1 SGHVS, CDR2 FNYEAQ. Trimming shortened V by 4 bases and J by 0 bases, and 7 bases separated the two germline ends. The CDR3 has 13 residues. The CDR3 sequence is CASSSANSYEQYF. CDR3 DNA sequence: TGTGCCAGCAGCTCTGCGAACTCCTACGAGCAGTACTTC. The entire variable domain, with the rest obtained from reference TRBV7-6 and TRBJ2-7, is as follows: GAGVSQSPRYKVTKRGQDVALRCDPISGHVSLYWYRQALGQGPEFLTYFNYEAQQDKSGLPNDRFSAERPEGSISTLTIQRTEQRDSAMYRCASSSANSYEQYFGPGTRLTVT.